The clone carrying this T cell receptor beta chain has a handful of counts. Primed by a sample-barcoded 5' primer and a J-beta primer mix, a second PCR proceeded for roughly 6 to 12 cycles. TCRdb re-derived calls from the 5' RACE reads in MiXCR, one entry per CDR3 protein. Of some 1.4 million distinct CDR3 sequences listed, approximately 40% were seen once; the top ten hold approximately 7.9%. The V gene's germline CDR1 is SGHTA and CDR2 FQGNSA. Trimming cost V 5 bases and J 6 bases, with 10 bases left between them. This CDR3 has 13 residues. The data are from a study of blood T cells in healthy people across ages. Every sample yielded at least 6 million isolated PBMCs.

This TCR was sampled from a woman in her late teens or twenties in good health. J is TRBJ2-2 and V is TRBV7-2; D call uncertain. Material: blood. The CDR3 DNA follows: TGTGCCAGCAGCCACCTGAGGTCCGGGGAGCTGTTTTTT. Amino acid sequence: CASSHLRSGELFF.